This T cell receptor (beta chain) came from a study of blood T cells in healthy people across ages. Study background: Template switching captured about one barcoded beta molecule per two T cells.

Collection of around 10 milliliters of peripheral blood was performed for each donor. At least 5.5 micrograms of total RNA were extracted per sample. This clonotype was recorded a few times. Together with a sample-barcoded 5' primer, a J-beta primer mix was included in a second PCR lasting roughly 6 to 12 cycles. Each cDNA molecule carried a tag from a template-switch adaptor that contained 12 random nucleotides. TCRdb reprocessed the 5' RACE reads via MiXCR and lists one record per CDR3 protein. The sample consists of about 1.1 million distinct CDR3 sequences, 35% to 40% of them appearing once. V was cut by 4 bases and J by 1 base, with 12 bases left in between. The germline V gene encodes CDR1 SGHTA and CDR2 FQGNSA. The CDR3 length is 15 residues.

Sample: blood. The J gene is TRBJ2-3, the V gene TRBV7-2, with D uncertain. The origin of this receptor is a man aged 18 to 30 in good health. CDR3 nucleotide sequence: TGTGCCAGCAGCTCCTACTCCCGCGGCACAGATACGCAGTATTTT. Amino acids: CASSSYSRGTDTQYF.